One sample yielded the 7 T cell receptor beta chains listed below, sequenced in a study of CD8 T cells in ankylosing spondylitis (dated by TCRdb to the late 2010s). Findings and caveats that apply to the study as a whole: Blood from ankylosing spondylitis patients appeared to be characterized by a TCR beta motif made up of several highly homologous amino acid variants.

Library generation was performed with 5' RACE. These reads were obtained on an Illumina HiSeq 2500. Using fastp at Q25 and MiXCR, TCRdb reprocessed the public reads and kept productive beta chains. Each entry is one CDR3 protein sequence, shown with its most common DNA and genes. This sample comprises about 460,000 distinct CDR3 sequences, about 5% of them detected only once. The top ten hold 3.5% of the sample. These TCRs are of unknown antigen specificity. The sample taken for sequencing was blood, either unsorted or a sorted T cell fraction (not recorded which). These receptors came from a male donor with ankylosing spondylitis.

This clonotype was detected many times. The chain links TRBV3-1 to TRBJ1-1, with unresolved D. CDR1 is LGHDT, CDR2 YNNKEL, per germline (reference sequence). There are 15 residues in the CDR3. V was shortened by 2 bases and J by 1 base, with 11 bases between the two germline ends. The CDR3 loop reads CASSQPSGKNTEAFF. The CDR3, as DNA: TGTGCCAGCAGCCAACCCTCCGGGAAGAACACTGAAGCTTTCTTT.

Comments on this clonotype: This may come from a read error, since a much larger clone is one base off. The CDR3 sequence is CASSFSGGTNGKLFF. CDR3 nucleotides: TGTGCCAGCAGTTTCAGCGGGGGAACTAATGGAAAACTGTTTTTT. The V gene is TRBV12-3 or TRBV12-4, the J gene TRBJ1-4, with a weak D call TRBD1 (5 bases). The CDR3 length is 15 residues.

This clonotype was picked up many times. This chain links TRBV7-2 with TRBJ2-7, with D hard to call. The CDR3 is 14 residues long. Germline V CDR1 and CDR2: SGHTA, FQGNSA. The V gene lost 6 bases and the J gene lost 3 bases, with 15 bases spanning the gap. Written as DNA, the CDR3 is TGTGCCAGCAGTCAGACCCCAGGAAACTACGAGCAGTACTTC. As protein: CASSQTPGNYEQYF.

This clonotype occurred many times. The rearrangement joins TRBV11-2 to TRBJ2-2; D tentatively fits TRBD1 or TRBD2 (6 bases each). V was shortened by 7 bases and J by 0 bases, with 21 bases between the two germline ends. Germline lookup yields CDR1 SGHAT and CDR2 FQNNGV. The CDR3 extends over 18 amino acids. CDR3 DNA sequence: TGTGCCAGCACCAGCTTGTTACGGGGGCTTTCGAACACCGGGGAGCTGTTTTTT. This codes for CASTSLLRGLSNTGELFF.

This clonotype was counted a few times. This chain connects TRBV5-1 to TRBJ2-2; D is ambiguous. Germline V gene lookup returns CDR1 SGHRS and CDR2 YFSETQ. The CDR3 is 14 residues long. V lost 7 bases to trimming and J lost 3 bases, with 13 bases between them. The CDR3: CASWLRGDTGELFF. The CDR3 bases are TGCGCCAGCTGGTTGAGAGGCGACACCGGGGAGCTGTTTTTT.

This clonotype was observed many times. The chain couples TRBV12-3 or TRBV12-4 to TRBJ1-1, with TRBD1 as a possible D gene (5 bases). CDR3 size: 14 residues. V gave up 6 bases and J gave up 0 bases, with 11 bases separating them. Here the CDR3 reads CASSMGTVNTEAFF. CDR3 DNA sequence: TGTGCCAGCAGCATGGGGACGGTGAACACTGAAGCTTTCTTT.

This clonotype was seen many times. The CDR3 sequence: CASSFRLAGGITDTQYF. The CDR3 DNA reads TGTGCCAGCAGCTTTAGACTAGCGGGAGGGATCACAGATACGCAGTATTTT. The chain links TRBV9 to TRBJ2-3, with 14 bases lining up with TRBD2. Looked up from germline, CDR1 is SGDLS and CDR2 is YYNGEE. V gave up 4 bases and J gave up 2 bases; unmatched junction bases: 6. The CDR3 sequence is 17 residues long.